This T cell receptor (beta chain) was sequenced during a study of regulatory T cells in long-lasting Graves disease (TCRdb year 2021). As for the study more broadly: Persistent Graves' disease meant more than 5 years of antithyroid drug treatment with TSH receptor autoantibodies that stayed positive. TCR sequencing covered around 13 persistent and approximately 20 newly diagnosed Graves' disease patients, about 35 samples in total. Peripheral blood TCR sequencing and RNA sequencing compared persistent Graves' disease patients with newly diagnosed Graves' disease patients. Persistent Graves' disease patients in the clinical cohort had taken antithyroid drugs for around 11 years on average. The study was conducted in China and was registered as a clinical trial.

The cysteine opens and the phenylalanine closes a CDR3 of 14 amino acids. Only the CDR3 region is kept as DNA, spanning 42 bases read in frame from base 1. V gives up 0 bases and J gives up 3 bases, and the segment between their germline ends measures 9 bases. CDR1 and CDR2 are drawn from the germline V gene (reference sequence): SGHNT, YYREEE. According to the study, the label for this sample's time point signals: persistent/refractory GD, antithyroid drugs over 5 years with positive TRAb. For both TCR sequencing and RNA sequencing, RNA was extracted from PBMCs in TRIzol. The diagnosis of Graves' disease followed American Thyroid Association guidelines. The patients came from an endocrinology department in Xi'an, China. Each patient gave 9 to 10 milliliters of peripheral blood, collected in an EDTA anticoagulant tube. Ficoll Paque Plus density gradient separation was used to isolate PBMCs, and no additional T cell sorting was done. An Agilent 2100 Bioanalyzer and agarose gel were used to check RNA quality, while a NanoDrop 2000 measured RNA concentration.

Many counts were recorded for this clonotype. Its antigen target is currently unknown. No clone much larger than this one lies a single base away; base qualities are absent. What the work shows at the level of the full study, not this receptor alone: Sequencing and analysis were restricted to the TCR beta chain. The authors acknowledged the small sample size as a limitation that may reduce accuracy. More public clonotypes were shared among persistent patients (approximately 3,000) than among newly diagnosed patients (966). Compared with newly diagnosed patients, patients with persistent Graves' disease had lower TCR Shannon entropy and fewer highly expanded clones, which suggests clonal expansion. Peripheral blood alone was examined, since thyroid tissue, which constituted the primary lesion, could not be accessed. Persistent disease showed preferential use of TRBV28, TRBJ1-2 and TRBJ2-5, whereas newly diagnosed disease favored TRBV20-1 and TRBJ2-1.

Receptor libraries were prepared by multiplex PCR. Sequencing instrument: Illumina HiSeq 4000. TCR beta libraries were built with iRepertoire HTBI primers and Arm-PCR amplification of CDR3 regions. Gel purification was performed on PCR products prior to sequencing. Per the source publication's procedure: Gene usage analysis of CDR3 amino acid clonotypes relied on the roughly 58 TRBV and over 13 TRBJ segments identified across samples. COPE and FqMerger were used to merge the filtered high-quality paired reads into contigs. BLAST was used to align contigs to IMGT TRBV, TRBD and TRBJ reference genes, and CDR3 was defined according to IMGT. Highly expanded clones were defined as clonotypes with a frequency above 0.1%. Repertoire diversity was measured by Shannon entropy, and V-J evenness by the Gini coefficient. A clonotype was considered public if more than one individual shared it. TCRdb passed the public sequencing reads through fastp at Q25 and MiXCR, retaining productive beta sequences. Duplicate CDR3 protein sequences are folded into a single record with the most common DNA and genes. The V and J calls shown here were made by TCRdb, not taken from the authors' results. The sample contains roughly 450,000 distinct CDR3 sequences, less than 25% of them found a single time. 7.8% of the sample is held by the ten biggest clonotypes.

Sequences were derived from peripheral blood mononuclear cells (PBMCs), sampled when the disease was refractory, from a patient treated with antithyroid drugs. The sequence derives from a female donor with Graves disease. The chain is assembled from TRBV5-4 and TRBJ2-5; a tentative D call is TRBD2 (5 bases match). CDR3 protein: CASSLGPGKETQYF. Here is the DNA: TGTGCCAGCAGCTTGGGGCCGGGGAAAGAGACCCAGTACTTC.